This T cell receptor beta chain comes out of a study of shared clonotypes between healthy human individuals. Germline assignment: CDR1 LNHDA and CDR2 SQIVND (reference sequence). The V gene end was trimmed by 1 base and the J gene end by 5 bases; junction bases not matched to a gene: 3. CDR3 length equals 14 residues. Method: immunoSEQ multiplex PCR; TCRdb's copy keeps in-frame clones and lacks some. Of about half a million clones in the sample, roughly 80% were seen once. Tens of millions of PBMCs served as the genomic DNA source for unsorted samples. This clonotype originated in a woman aged 40 to 50 in good health. Some clones in this sample may be carry-over from other donors' samples. This chain uses TRBV19 with TRBJ1-1; 8 nucleotides agree with TRBD1. Sequencing was performed on PBMCs. The CDR3 here is CASSIGQGRTEAFF. For the CDR3, the DNA is TGTGCCAGTAGTATAGGACAGGGGAGGACTGAAGCTTTCTTT. Variable domain in full (rest from reference TRBV19 and TRBJ1-1): DGGITQSPKYLFRKEGQNVTLSCEQNLNHDAMYWYRQDPGQGLRLIYYSQIVNDFQKGDIAEGYSVSREKKESFPLTVTSAQKNPTAFYLCASSIGQGRTEAFFGQGTRLTVV.